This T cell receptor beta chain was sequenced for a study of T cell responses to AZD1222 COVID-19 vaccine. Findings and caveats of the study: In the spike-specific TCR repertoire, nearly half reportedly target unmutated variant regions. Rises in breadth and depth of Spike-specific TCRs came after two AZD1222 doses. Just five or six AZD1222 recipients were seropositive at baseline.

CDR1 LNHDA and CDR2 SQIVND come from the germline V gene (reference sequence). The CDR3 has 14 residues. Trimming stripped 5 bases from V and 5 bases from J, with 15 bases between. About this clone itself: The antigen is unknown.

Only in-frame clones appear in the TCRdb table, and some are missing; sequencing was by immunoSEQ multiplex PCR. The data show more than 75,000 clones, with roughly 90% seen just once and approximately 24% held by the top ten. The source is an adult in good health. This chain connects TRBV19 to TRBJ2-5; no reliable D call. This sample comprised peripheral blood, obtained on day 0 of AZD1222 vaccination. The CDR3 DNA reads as TGTGCCAGTAGTCCCTGGACCGGTTGGGAGACCCAGTACTTC. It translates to CASSPWTGWETQYF. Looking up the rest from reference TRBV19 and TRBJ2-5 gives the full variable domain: DGGITQSPKYLFRKEGQNVTLSCEQNLNHDAMYWYRQDPGQGLRLIYYSQIVNDFQKGDIAEGYSVSREKKESFPLTVTSAQKNPTAFYLCASSPWTGWETQYFGPGTRLLVL.